The 5 T cell receptor beta chains below were found in one sample sequenced in a study of CD8 T cells in Susac syndrome. An input of 0.5 to 1 ug of RNA was subjected to reverse transcription using random hexamers. From the immunoSEQ multiplex PCR reads, TCRdb called clonotypes with MiXCR, one entry per CDR3 protein. Here the sample spans about 250,000 distinct CDR3 sequences, about 94% being singletons. Material for sequencing was CD4+ T cells from PBMCs. The source is a human donor with multiple sclerosis.

V and J are TRBV4-1 and TRBJ2-5; TRBD1 is a possible D gene (6 bases). V lost 0 bases and J 1 base, leaving 9 bases between the germline ends. The germline V gene has CDR1 MGHRA and CDR2 YSYEKL. The CDR3 covers 15 residues. CDR3 coding DNA: TGCGCCAGCAGCCAAGACAGGGGCCCCCAAGAGACCCAGTACTTC. Translation: CASSQDRGPQETQYF.

The V call is TRBV19, the J call TRBJ1-5; 10 bases line up with TRBD1. The CDR3 is 16 amino acids. In germline, CDR1 is LNHDA, CDR2 SQIVND (reference sequence). V gave up 4 bases and J gave up 3 bases; unmatched junction bases: 6. CDR3 loop: CASSTRQGADNQPQHF. DNA for the CDR3: TGTGCCAGTAGTACGCGACAGGGGGCTGACAATCAGCCCCAGCATTTT.

In its sample, this clonotype was seen a few times. The chain couples TRBV6-1 to TRBJ1-6; D gene unclear. This CDR3 has 14 amino acids. Trimming took 6 bases from V and 9 from J, leaving 15 bases between them. Germline V CDR1 and CDR2: MNHNS, SASEGT. CDR3 coding DNA: TGTGCCAGCAGCCCAAAGTTCCAGGTTTCACCCCTCCACTTT. Protein product: CASSPKFQVSPLHF.

The chain recombines TRBV7-9 with TRBJ1-2; unclear D gene. The V end was cut by 5 bases, the J end by 8 bases, with 9 bases between. This CDR3 is built from 11 residues. The germline gives CDR1 SEHNR, CDR2 FQNEAQ (reference sequence). This CDR3 reads CASSPSEGYTF. CDR3 in DNA: TGTGCCAGCAGCCCCTCAGAAGGCTACACCTTC.

This sequence joins TRBV3-1 and TRBJ1-2; D unresolved. Trimming removed 1 base from V and 7 bases from J, with 16 bases in between. Germline V gene sequence: CDR1 LGHDT, CDR2 YNNKEL (reference sequence). The CDR3 is 15 amino acids. Here the CDR3 DNA reads TGTGCCAGCAGCCAAGGTACAGCCGAGGTTGGTGGCTACACCTTC. Translated, it gives CASSQGTAEVGGYTF.